This T cell receptor (beta chain) was retrieved from a study of T-cell reconstitution after alpha-beta-depleted transplantation in children (dated by TCRdb to about 2016). The study in broad terms: The study quantitatively tracked T-cell immune reconstitution after TCRalphabeta/CD19-depleted allogeneic hematopoietic cell transplantation in children using TCR repertoire profiling.

This clonotype has ten or more counts. Its antigen specificity is not known. Within one base of it there is no much larger clone, and no base qualities were kept. V loses 5 bases of germline sequence and J loses 4 bases, and the interval between the two ends is 16 bases. The CDR3 runs 15 amino acids, cysteine and phenylalanine included. Just the 45-base CDR3 DNA is kept, in frame starting at base 1. The germline V gene (reference sequence) provides CDR1 SEHNR and CDR2 FQNEAQ. The library was made by PCR. Sequencing took place on an Illumina HiSeq 2500. TCR libraries were prepared with molecular barcoding, using unique molecular identifiers to normalize TCRbeta repertoire quantification. TCRdb reprocessing: public reads trimmed at Q25 with fastp, clones called with MiXCR, in-frame beta chains kept. Rows are combined by CDR3 protein, so each entry shows the most common genes and DNA. This sample gives fewer than 350,000 distinct CDR3 sequences in total; 9.5% to 13% of them show up just once. The ten largest account for about a quarter of the sample.

On the study overall, not on this receptor specifically: The frequencies of hyperexpanded clones fell over the following months, and after one year, T-cell counts and TCRbeta diversity were mostly attributed to newly produced T cells. The high TCRbeta diversity at day 60 in some patients was ascribed to recipient T cells and intrathymic progenitors that had survived conditioning. The apparently early alphabetaT-cell count recovery about two months after transplant was reportedly dependent on only several hundred rapidly expanded clones derived from non-depleted graft cells.

The treatment or condition label, as the study defines it: allogeneic hematopoietic cell transplantation with graft depleted of TCRalphabeta T cells and CD19 B cells. TCRalphabeta/CD19-depleted allogeneic hematopoietic cell grafts were given to the transplant recipients, all of whom were children. The receptor comes from a male patient aged 2-9 years who had a stem cell transplant for chronic granulomatous disease, so the T cells may come from the graft donor. This sequence uses TRBV7-9 and TRBJ2-3, with no D gene named confidently. The input for sequencing was peripheral blood, taken 180 days after TCRalphabeta/CD19-depleted stem cell transplant. The DNA sequence is TGTGCCAGCAGCCCCACCTTAGCTATTGCAGATACGCAGTATTTT. Its protein product is CASSPTLAIADTQYF. Reference TRBV7-9 and TRBJ2-3 genes cover what lies past the CDR3, so the full variable domain is DTGVSQNPRHKITKRGQNVTFRCDPISEHNRLYWYRQTLGQGPEFLTYFQNEAQLEKSRLLSDRFSAERPKGSFSTLEIQRTEQGDSAMYLCASSPTLAIADTQYFGPGTRLTVL.